This T cell receptor beta chain was found in a study of blood T cell repertoires in COVID-19. On the study more broadly: Collection of acute and convalescent COVID-19 samples took place in the United States, Italy and Spain.

V shed 8 bases and J shed 3 bases, with 7 bases lying between them. The CDR3 totals 11 residues. The germline gives CDR1 KGHSH, CDR2 LQKENI. Seattle cases were enrolled at active infection and followed longitudinally. Original data processing: Using reference gene primer amplification, nucleated cell counts were estimated. Sequenced by immunoSEQ multiplex PCR; TCRdb stores in-frame clones only, minus some. V, J and clone size are taken as reported in that table, and D and trimming were inferred from the DNA itself. The repertoire holds about 68,000 clones, with 70% to 90% as singletons. The genes are TRBV18 and TRBJ1-1; no reliable D call. The sample taken for sequencing was peripheral blood. The sequence was collected from an elderly man with COVID-19, enrolled during active disease. Written as DNA, the CDR3 is TGTGCCAGCCAGTTGGACACTGAAGCTTTCTTT. Translation: CASQLDTEAFF.